Listed below are T cell receptor beta chains from one sample, sequenced in a study of cytomegalovirus exposure and HLA in healthy donors. Sequencing was performed with immunoSEQ multiplex PCR; in TCRdb, only in-frame clones are kept and a portion is missing. In the table there are some 190,000 clones, more than 65% of which are singletons. Sequenced material: PBMCs. These receptors were collected from a man aged 35 to 55 in good health and CMV-seropositive. The CDR3 runs from the conserved cysteine through the conserved F or W. The D gene is left open where the match is weak. Some rows mark clone size as missing; the rest say once, few, many or name a class of expanded clone.

- - TRBJ2-7 TRBV6-6 CASSRDTSSYEQYF TGTGCCAGCAGCCGGGACACCAGCTCCTACGAGCAGTACTTC
TRBD1 - TRBJ2-2 TRBV4-2 CASSQWDRGRGNTGELFF TGTGCCAGCAGCCAGTGGGACAGGGGGCGCGGAAACACCGGGGAGCTGTTTTTT
- - TRBJ2-5 TRBV7-6 CASSPQETQYF TGTGCCAGCAGCCCACAAGAGACCCAGTACTTC
TRBD2 - TRBJ2-1 TRBV18 CASSPLLSAGGTYNEQFF TGTGCCAGCTCACCACTGTTATCAGCGGGAGGGACCTACAATGAGCAGTTCTTC
- - TRBJ2-5 TRBV5-8 CASIGSWGAQYF TGTGCCAGCATCGGGAGCTGGGGTGCCCAGTACTTC
- - TRBJ2-3 TRBV5-1 CASSLTREVTDTQYF TGCGCCAGCAGCTTGACCCGGGAAGTCACAGATACGCAGTATTTT
- - TRBJ2-1 TRBV27 CASSLKGGSYNEQFF TGTGCCAGCAGTTTAAAGGGAGGCTCCTACAATGAGCAGTTCTTC
TRBD2 - TRBJ2-2 TRBV4-1 CASSPTWSGGETGELFF TGCGCCAGCAGCCCCACTTGGAGCGGGGGGGAGACCGGGGAGCTGTTTTTT
- - TRBJ2-5 TRBV7-9 CASSLEEGLQETQYF TGTGCCAGCAGCTTAGAGGAGGGTTTACAAGAGACCCAGTACTTC
TRBD2 - TRBJ2-5 TRBV5-4 CASSPRAGGQETQYF TGTGCTAGCAGCCCCAGGGCGGGAGGGCAAGAGACCCAGTACTTC
- once TRBJ1-2 TRBV7-8 CASSLETANYGYTF TGTGCCAGCAGCTTAGAGACAGCTAACTATGGCTACACCTTC
- once TRBJ2-5 TRBV28 CASSQYQETQYF TGTGCCAGCAGCCAGTACCAAGAGACCCAGTACTTC
- - TRBJ2-1 TRBV7-9 CASSLDNSYNEQFF TGTGCCAGCAGCTTAGATAACTCCTACAATGAGCAGTTCTTC
TRBD1 - TRBJ1-6 TRBV19 CASSERTGGYYNSPLHF TGTGCCAGTAGTGAGCGGACAGGGGGTTACTATAATTCACCCCTCCACTTT
- few TRBJ1-4 TRBV5-6 CASSSLGRGEEKLFF TGTGCCAGCAGCTCCCTCGGCAGGGGAGAAGAAAAACTGTTTTTT
TRBD1 - TRBJ1-4 TRBV7-9 CASSPGQYNEKLFF TGTGCCAGCAGCCCGGGACAGTATAATGAAAAACTGTTTTTT
TRBD1 - TRBJ2-6 TRBV9 CASSPGQGEFSGANVLTF TGTGCCAGCAGCCCGGGGCAGGGGGAGTTCTCTGGGGCCAACGTCCTGACTTTC
- - TRBJ2-3 TRBV6-1 CASSEGRGVASTDTQYF TGTGCCAGCAGTGAAGGCCGTGGAGTAGCCAGCACAGATACGCAGTATTTT
TRBD2 - TRBJ2-5 TRBV4-2 CASSQEGGSGGEETQYF TGTGCCAGCAGCCAAGAAGGGGGCAGCGGGGGGGAAGAGACCCAGTACTTC
TRBD2 - TRBJ2-1 TRBV28 CASVPAGAGNEQFF TGTGCCAGCGTACCAGCGGGAGCGGGCAATGAGCAGTTCTTC
TRBD1 - TRBJ2-7 TRBV27 CASSTEQGPIDEQYF TGTGCCAGCAGTACTGAACAGGGGCCAATCGACGAGCAGTACTTC
TRBD1 - TRBJ1-6 TRBV5-8 CASSLDRGPYNSPLHF TGTGCCAGCAGCTTGGACAGGGGGCCCTATAATTCACCCCTCCACTTT
TRBD1 - TRBJ2-7 TRBV6-5 CASSYATGQGYEQYF TGTGCCAGCAGTTACGCAACGGGACAGGGTTACGAGCAGTACTTC
TRBD1 - TRBJ1-4 TRBV18 CASSPGTGAFLEKLFF TGTGCCAGCTCACCTGGGACAGGGGCGTTTTTGGAAAAACTGTTTTTT
- - TRBJ2-7 TRBV2 CASSTAYEQYF TGTGCCAGCTCGACAGCCTACGAGCAGTACTTC
- - TRBJ1-6 TRBV7-2 CASSWDTIRDNSPLHF TGTGCCAGCAGCTGGGACACCATTAGAGATAATTCACCCCTCCACTTT
TRBD2 few TRBJ2-1 TRBV29-1 CSVPAGGSYNEQFF TGCAGCGTTCCCGCGGGGGGGTCCTACAATGAGCAGTTCTTC
TRBD2 - TRBJ2-7 TRBV6-5 CASRSAGAFNEQYF TGTGCCAGCAGATCAGCGGGAGCTTTTAACGAGCAGTACTTC
- - TRBJ1-1 TRBV28 CASSTRARRVAEAFF TGTGCCAGCAGTACCCGGGCCCGGAGGGTCGCTGAAGCTTTCTTT
- - TRBJ2-7 TRBV6-1 CASSTISEQYF TGTGCCAGCAGTACGATCAGTGAGCAGTACTTC
TRBD1 - TRBJ2-5 TRBV28 CASGSTGGGETQYF TGTGCCAGCGGGTCGACAGGGGGCGGGGAGACCCAGTACTTC
- - TRBJ2-5 TRBV11-2 CASSLVAGFGETQYF TGTGCCAGCAGCTTAGTCGCAGGGTTTGGAGAGACCCAGTACTTC
TRBD1 - TRBJ2-7 TRBV18 CASSPLSTGRPYEQYF TGTGCCAGCTCACCCTTATCGACAGGGCGACCCTACGAGCAGTACTTC
TRBD2 - TRBJ2-3 TRBV11-1 CASSSGLAGVVDTQYF TGTGCCAGCAGCTCCGGACTAGCGGGAGTGGTAGATACGCAGTATTTT
TRBD2 - TRBJ2-7 TRBV6-6 CASSVLAILSYEQYF TGTGCCAGCAGTGTACTAGCGATCCTATCCTACGAGCAGTACTTC
- - TRBJ1-4 TRBV6-1 CASSGRDPNEKLFF TGTGCCAGCAGTGGCAGGGATCCTAATGAAAAACTGTTTTTT
- - TRBJ1-4 TRBV4-2 CASSQDAGNEKLFF TGTGCCAGCAGCCAGGATGCAGGAAATGAAAAACTGTTTTTT
TRBD2 - TRBJ2-7 TRBV11-3 CASSFGTSEQYF TGTGCCAGCAGCTTCGGGACTAGCGAGCAGTACTTC
- once TRBJ2-7 TRBV9 CASSPQSASYEQYF TGTGCCAGCAGCCCCCAAAGCGCGTCCTACGAGCAGTACTTC
- - TRBJ2-6 TRBV5-4 CASSVLQGSGANVLTF TGTGCCAGCAGCGTACTCCAGGGGTCTGGGGCCAACGTCCTGACTTTC
TRBD2 - TRBJ2-5 TRBV11-2 CASSLRRGGPPQETQYF TGTGCCAGCAGCTTACGGCGGGGGGGGCCCCCACAAGAGACCCAGTACTTC
- once TRBJ1-4 TRBV5-8 CASSHGTGLSNEKLFF TGTGCCAGCAGCCACGGAACAGGGCTCTCTAATGAAAAACTGTTTTTT
- few TRBJ2-7 TRBV6-1 CASSARASGNSYEQYF TGTGCCAGCAGTGCCCGAGCCTCAGGGAACTCCTACGAGCAGTACTTC
TRBD1 - TRBJ2-7 TRBV7-2 CASSLRVGVGTGVHEQYF TGTGCCAGCAGCCTAAGAGTAGGTGTGGGGACAGGGGTCCACGAGCAGTACTTC